This T cell receptor (beta chain) was profiled in a study of read filtering for tumor transcriptome and immune sequencing. At the level of the study: DNase treatment preceded whole-transcriptome library preparation. RNA-seq yielded only roughly 85 to 1,400 TCR reads, IR-seq about 3.5 to 10.27 million.

The CDR3 is 12 amino acids. Germline assignment: CDR1 MDHEN and CDR2 SYDVKM. This library used roughly 430 ng RNA and molecular barcoded adaptors spanning alpha/delta and beta/gamma chains. TCRdb itself ran the reads through MiXCR, one entry per CDR3 protein. Altogether 45,000 to 50,000 distinct CDR3 sequences are present, 10% to 15% being singletons, with the ten largest covering roughly 15%. At the time of active disease, bone marrow was collected from every patient. In its sample, this clonotype was seen many times. Its ends do not fully match the called genes, so a read error is possible. The V call is TRBV28, the J call TRBJ2-7; unclear D gene. The sample consisted of a population of CD138-negative cells sorted from bone marrow. The TCR sequence derives from a donor aged 40 or over with multiple myeloma. This chain's CDR3 is CASSLPNYEQYF. Written as DNA, the CDR3 is TGTGCCAGCAGTTTACCCAACTACGAGCAGTACTTT.